This TCR beta chain is drawn from a study of T cells in Graves' hyperthyroidism and ophthalmopathy. This clonotype was found a few times. RNA transcripts were the template for amplifying TCR beta CDR3 regions. RT-PCR in the first round (using the HTBI primer set) targeted the TCR CDR3. TCRdb redid the calling of the multiplex PCR reads with MiXCR, one entry per CDR3 protein. Among a few hundred thousand distinct CDR3 sequences listed, 15% were seen once. This CDR3 is built from 16 residues. Germline loops: CDR1 SGHDN, CDR2 FVKESK. The V end was cut by 5 bases, the J end by 4 bases, with 21 bases between.

The rearrangement uses TRBV14 and TRBJ2-7; D might be TRBD1 (8 bases). The specimen was blood. This TCR was recovered from a woman in her 30s with Graves' hyperthyroidism. The CDR3 bases are TGTGCCAGCAGCGGGCTCAGGGGGCGGGAGCTGTACGAGCAGTACTTC. Translating it yields CASSGLRGRELYEQYF.